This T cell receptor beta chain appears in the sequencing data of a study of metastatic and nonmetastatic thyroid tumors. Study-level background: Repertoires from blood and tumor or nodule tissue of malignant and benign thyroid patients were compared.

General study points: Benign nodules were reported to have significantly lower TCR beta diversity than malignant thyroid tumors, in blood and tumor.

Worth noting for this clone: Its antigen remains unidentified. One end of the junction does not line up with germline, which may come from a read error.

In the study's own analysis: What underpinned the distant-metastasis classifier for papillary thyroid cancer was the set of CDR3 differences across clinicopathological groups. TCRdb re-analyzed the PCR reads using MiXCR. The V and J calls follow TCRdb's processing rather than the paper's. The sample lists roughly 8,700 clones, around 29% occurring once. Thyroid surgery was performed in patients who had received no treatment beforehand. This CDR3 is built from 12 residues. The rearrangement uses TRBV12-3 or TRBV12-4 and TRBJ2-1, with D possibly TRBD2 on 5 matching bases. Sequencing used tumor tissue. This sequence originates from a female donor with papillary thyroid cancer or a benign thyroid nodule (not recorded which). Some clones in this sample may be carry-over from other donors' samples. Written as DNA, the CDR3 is TGTGCCAGCAGTTTGTATTACAATGAGCGGTTTTTC. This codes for CASSLYYNERFF.